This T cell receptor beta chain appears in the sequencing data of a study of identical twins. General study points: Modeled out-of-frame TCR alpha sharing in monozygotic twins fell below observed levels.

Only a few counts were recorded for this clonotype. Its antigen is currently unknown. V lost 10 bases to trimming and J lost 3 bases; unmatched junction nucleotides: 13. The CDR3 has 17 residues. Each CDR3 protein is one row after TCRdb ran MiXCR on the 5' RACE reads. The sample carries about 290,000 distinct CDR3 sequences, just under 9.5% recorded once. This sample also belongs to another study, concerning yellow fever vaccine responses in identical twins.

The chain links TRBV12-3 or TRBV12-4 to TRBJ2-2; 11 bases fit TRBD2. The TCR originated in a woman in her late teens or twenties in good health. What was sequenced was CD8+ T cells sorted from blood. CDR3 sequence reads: CAIPTSSGRIDTGELFF. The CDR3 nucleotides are TGTGCCATCCCTACCTCTAGCGGGAGGATTGACACCGGGGAGCTGTTTTTT.